Sequencing of this T cell receptor beta chain was carried out in a study of tumor-infiltrating lymphocytes in primary liver carcinoma. At the level of the study: All patients, whether men or women, fell within 30 to 69 years of age. With diameters of roughly 4 to 10 cm, tumors were stage T1-T3 N0M0. Study-level findings and limits: Tumor-blood pairs (like tumor-adjacent pairs) overlapped less than tumor region pairs did.

The CDR3 sequence is 14 residues long. CDR1 is MNHEY and CDR2 is SVGAGI in the germline V gene. The source material, about 18-33 mg of unsorted bulk tissue, was used to co-extract RNA and DNA. Sampling targeted five separate regions of each tumor, which included the tumor centre. About this clonotype: The antigen is undetermined. At one boundary the junction diverges from the germline segment, which might be a read error.

Constant-region priming of approximately 0.55 ug total RNA yielded TCR beta cDNA. Researchers made the TCR beta libraries by running three nested multiplex PCR rounds with slightly modified ARM-PCR. The first two PCR rounds, approximately 10 cycles each, used TRBV1-TRBV30 forward primers and a C-beta reverse primer. TCRdb analysed the multiplex PCR reads with MiXCR anew, one entry per CDR3 protein. The sample holds tens of thousands of distinct CDR3 sequences, about two thirds seen once. Sample: liver tumor tissue from sampling region 4. Described subset: tumor region T4, right-lateral pole. The chain recombines TRBV6-5 with TRBJ2-5; D is possibly TRBD2 (6 bases). This clonotype originated in a man aged 35-49 years with primary liver carcinoma and hepatitis B virus infection. Written as DNA, the CDR3 is TGCGTCAGCAGTTACGGAGGGATCCAAGAGACTCAGTACTTC. It is translated as CVSSYGGIQETQYF.